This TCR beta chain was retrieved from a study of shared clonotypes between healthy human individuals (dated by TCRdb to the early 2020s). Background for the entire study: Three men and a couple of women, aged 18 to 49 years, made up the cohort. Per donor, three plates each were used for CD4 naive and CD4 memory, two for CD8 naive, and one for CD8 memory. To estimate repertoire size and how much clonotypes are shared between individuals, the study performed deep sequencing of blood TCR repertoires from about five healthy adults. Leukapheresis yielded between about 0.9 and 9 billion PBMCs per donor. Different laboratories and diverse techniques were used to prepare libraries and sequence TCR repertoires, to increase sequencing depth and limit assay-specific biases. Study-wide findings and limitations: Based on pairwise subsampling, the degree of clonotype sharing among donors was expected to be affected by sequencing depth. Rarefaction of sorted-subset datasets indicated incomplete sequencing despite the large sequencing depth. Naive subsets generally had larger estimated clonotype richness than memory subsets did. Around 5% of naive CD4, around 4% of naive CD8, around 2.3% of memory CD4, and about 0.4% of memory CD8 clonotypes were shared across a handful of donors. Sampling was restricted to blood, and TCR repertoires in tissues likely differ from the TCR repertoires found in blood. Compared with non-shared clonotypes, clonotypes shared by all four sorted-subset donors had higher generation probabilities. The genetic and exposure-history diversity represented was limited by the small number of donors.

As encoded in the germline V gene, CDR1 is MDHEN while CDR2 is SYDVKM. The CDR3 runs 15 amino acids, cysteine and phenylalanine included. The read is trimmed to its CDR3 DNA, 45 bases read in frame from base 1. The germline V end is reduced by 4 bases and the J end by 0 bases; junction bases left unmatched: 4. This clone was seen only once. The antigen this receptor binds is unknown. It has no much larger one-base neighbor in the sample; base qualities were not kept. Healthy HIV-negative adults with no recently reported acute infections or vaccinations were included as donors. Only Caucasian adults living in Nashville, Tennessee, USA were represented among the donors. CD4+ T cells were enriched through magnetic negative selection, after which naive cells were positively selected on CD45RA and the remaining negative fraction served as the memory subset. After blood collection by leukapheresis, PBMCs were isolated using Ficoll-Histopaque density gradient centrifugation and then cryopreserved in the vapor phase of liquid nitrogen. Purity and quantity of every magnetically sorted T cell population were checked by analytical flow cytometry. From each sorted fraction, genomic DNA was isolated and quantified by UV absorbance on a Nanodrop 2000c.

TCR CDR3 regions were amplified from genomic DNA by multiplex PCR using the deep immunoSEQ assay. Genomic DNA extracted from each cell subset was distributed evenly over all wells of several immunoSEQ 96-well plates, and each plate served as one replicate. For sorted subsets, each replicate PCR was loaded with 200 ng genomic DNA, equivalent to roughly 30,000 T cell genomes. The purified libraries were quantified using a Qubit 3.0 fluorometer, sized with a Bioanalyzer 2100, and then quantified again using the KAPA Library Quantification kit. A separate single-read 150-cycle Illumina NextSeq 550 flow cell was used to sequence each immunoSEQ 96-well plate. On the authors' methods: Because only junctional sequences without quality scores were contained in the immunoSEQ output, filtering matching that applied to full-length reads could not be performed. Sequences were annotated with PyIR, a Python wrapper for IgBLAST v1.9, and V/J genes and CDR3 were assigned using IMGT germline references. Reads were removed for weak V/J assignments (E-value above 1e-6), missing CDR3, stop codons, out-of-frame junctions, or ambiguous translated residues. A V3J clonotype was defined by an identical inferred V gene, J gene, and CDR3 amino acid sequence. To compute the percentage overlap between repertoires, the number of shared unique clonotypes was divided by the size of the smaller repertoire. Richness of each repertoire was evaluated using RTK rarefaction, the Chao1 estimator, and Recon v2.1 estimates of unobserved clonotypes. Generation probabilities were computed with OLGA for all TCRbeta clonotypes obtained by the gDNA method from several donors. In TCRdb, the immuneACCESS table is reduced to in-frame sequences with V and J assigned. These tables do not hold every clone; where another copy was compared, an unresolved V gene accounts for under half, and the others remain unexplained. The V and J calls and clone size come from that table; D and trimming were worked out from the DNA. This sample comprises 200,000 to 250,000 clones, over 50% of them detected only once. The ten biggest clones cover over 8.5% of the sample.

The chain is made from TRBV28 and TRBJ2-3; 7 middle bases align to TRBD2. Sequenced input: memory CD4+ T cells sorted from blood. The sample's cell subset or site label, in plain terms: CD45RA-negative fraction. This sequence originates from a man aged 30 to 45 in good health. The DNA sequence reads TGTGCCAGCAGTTCCTCTAGCGGAAGCACAGATACGCAGTATTTT. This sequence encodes CASSSSSGSTDTQYF. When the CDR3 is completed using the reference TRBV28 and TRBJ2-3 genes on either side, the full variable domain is DVKVTQSSRYLVKRTGEKVFLECVQDMDHENMFWYRQDPGLGLRLIYFSYDVKMKEKGDIPEGYSVSREKKERFSLILESASTNQTSMYLCASSSSSGSTDTQYFGPGTRLTVL.